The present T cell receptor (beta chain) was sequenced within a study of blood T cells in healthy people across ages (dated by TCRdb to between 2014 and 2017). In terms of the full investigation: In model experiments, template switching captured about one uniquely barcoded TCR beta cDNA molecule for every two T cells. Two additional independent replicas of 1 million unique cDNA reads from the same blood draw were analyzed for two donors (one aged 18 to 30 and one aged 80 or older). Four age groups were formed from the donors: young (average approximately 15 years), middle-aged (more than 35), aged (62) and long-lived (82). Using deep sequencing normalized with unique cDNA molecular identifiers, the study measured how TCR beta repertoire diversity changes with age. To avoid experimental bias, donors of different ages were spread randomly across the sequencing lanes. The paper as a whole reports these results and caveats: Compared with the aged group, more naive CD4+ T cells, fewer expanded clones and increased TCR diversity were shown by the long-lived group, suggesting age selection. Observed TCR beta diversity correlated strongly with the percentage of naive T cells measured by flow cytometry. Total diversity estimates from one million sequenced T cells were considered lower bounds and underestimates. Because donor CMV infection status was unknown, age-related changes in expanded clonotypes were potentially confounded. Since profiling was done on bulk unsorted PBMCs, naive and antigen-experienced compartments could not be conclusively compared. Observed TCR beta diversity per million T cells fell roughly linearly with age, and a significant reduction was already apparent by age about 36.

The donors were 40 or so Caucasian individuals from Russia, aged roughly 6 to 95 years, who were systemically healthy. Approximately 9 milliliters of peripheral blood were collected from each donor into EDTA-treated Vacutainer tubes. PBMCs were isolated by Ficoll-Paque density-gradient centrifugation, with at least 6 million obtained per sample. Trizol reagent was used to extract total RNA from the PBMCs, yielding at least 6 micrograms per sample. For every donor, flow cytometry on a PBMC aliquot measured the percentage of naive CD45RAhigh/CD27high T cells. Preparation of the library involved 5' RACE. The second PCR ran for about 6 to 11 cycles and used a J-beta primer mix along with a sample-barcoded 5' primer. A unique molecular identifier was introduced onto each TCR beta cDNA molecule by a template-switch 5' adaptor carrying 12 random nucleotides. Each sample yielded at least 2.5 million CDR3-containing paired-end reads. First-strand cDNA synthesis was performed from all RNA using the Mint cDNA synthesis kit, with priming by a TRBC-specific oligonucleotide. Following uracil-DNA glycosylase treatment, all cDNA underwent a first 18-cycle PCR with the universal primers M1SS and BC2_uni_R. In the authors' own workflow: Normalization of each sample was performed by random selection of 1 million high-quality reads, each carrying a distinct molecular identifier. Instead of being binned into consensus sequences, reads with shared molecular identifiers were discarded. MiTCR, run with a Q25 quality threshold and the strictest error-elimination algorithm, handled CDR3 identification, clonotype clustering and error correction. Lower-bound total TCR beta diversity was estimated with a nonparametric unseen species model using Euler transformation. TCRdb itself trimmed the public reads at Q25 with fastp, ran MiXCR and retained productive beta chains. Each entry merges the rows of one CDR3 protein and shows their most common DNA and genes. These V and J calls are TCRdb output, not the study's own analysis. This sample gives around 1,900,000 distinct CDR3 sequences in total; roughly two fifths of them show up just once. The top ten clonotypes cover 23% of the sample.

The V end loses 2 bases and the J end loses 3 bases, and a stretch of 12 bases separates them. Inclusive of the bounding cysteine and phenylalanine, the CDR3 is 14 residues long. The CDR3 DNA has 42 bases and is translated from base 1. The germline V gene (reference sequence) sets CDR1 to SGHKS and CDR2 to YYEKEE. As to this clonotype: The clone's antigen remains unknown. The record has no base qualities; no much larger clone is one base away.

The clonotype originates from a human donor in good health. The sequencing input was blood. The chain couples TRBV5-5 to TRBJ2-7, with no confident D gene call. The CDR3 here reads CASSFRQVNYEQYF. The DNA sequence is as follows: TGTGCCAGCAGCTTCAGGCAGGTCAACTACGAGCAGTACTTC.